This T cell receptor (beta chain) comes out of a study of T-cell memory formation after mild COVID-19 (dated by TCRdb to about 2021). General notes on the study: TCR sequence clusters from the two donors were found to be largely donor specific. T-cell clones expanding and contracting after mild COVID-19 in two donors were tracked by longitudinal TCRalpha and TCRbeta repertoire sequencing. The cohort was made up of two young adult volunteers, one female and one male, who were previously healthy. What the study reported, not specific to this receptor: Balanced CD4/CD8 phenotypes were observed for clones contracting from day 15 to 85, whereas a bias towards CD4+ was observed for a second wave of clones expanding from day 15 to 37. SARS-CoV-2 specificity was not confirmed for the second-wave clones peaking on day 37. The study covered only a couple of mild cases, and larger cohorts including severe cases with pre-infection samples were considered necessary. Contracting CD4+ clones were located mainly in the CM and EM memory subsets, whereas CD8+ clones were found to be enriched in EMRA. Some responding clones were found in pre-infection memory, which suggests that pre-existing cross-reactive memory T cells took part in the SARS-CoV-2 response.

TCRdb names Illumina NovaSeq 6000 as the instrument used. TCRalpha and TCRbeta cDNA libraries were constructed by 5'RACE with constant-segment primers, with sample barcodes and unique molecular identifiers being introduced. Trizol reagent was used to extract RNA from every sample. The libraries were amplified in two PCR steps, and the second step added a second sample barcode and Illumina TruSeq adapters. The libraries were sequenced on an Illumina NovaSeq using 2 x 150 bp paired-end reads. In the paper's pipeline: Demultiplexing of reads and collapsing into UMI-guided consensus sequences were performed with migec v1.2.7. Using mixcr v2.1.11, the UMI consensuses were aligned to TRA and TRB V and J templates and assembled into clonotypes. A clonotype was counted as expanded or contracted only if both edgeR and NoisET called the change significant, with noise models trained on biological replicates. For edgeR calls, the cutoffs were a false discovery rate-adjusted p below 0.01 and a log2 fold-change threshold of 1. As an exploratory analysis of dynamics, PCA with hierarchical clustering was applied to max-normalized trajectories of the 1000 most abundant clonotypes. Separately sequenced CD4+ and CD8+ repertoires were used to assign a CD4 or CD8 phenotype to each responding clone. In TCRdb, the public reads were trimmed at Q25 with fastp and aligned with MiXCR, with productive beta chains retained. One record per CDR3 amino acid sequence lists the most common genes and DNA. In this record, the V and J calls reflect TCRdb's handling and not the investigators' own analysis. This sample comprises about 540,000 distinct CDR3 sequences, approximately 20% of them detected only once. In total, the top ten clones hold 9.5% to 15% of the sample.

PBMCs were isolated by Ficoll-Paque density gradient centrifugation. The sample holds a few counts of this clonotype. Its specific antigen is unknown. No much larger clone is present one base from it, and per-base qualities are unavailable. The CDR3 covers 16 residues, taking in both the cysteine and the phenylalanine. Just CDR3 DNA is preserved here, 48 bases in frame from base 1. Relative to germline, V is missing 1 base and J is missing 4 bases, with 3 bases of the junction outside any gene match. From a lookup of the germline V gene, CDR1 and CDR2 are SGHVS and FNYEAQ. The clonotype was recovered from an adult woman who had mild COVID-19 (a few samples of this study predate the infection). The sample titles of this study are shuffled in the database, so cell type and time point are left out; the donor was told from shared clones. The sequencing sample was made of PBMCs or a T cell subset sorted from them (not recorded which). Here the chain combines TRBV7-6 and TRBJ2-1, and TRBD2 matches 11 of the central bases. The CDR3 protein is CASSLVTSGGYNEQFF. The bases read TGTGCCAGCAGCTTAGTAACTAGCGGGGGTTACAATGAGCAGTTCTTC. Supplemented by the reference TRBV7-6 and TRBJ2-1 proteins around the CDR3, the complete variable domain is GAGVSQSPRYKVTKRGQDVALRCDPISGHVSLYWYRQALGQGPEFLTYFNYEAQQDKSGLPNDRFSAERPEGSISTLTIQRTEQRDSAMYRCASSLVTSGGYNEQFFGPGTRLTVL.